The 28 T cell receptor beta chains presented below share a single source sample, sequenced in a study of shared clonotypes between healthy human individuals. Clones were read by immunoSEQ multiplex PCR, and TCRdb kept only the in-frame ones, dropping some. Of approximately 2,000,000 clones in the sample, 85% to 95% are singletons; the top ten hold approximately 0.4%. Sequenced sample: naive CD4+ T cells from PBMCs. The subset was: CD45RA+ positively selected. The receptors were gathered from a man between 18 and 29 years old in good health. Some clones in this sample may be carry-over from other donors' samples.

The chain combines TRBV5-1 with TRBJ2-7; the D gene is possibly TRBD2 (6 bases). The germline V gene has CDR1 SGHRS and CDR2 YFSETQ. V was trimmed by 3 bases and J by 7 bases, leaving 17 bases between them. The CDR3 is 14 residues long. This chain's CDR3 is CASSSVAQEGEQYF. DNA for the CDR3: TGCGCCAGCAGCTCGGTGGCGCAGGAGGGGGAGCAGTACTTC.

This clone occurred once. This chain joins TRBV28 and TRBJ2-6, with D maybe TRBD1 (6 bases). This CDR3 has 15 amino acids. The V end lost 8 bases, the J end lost 2 bases, and 13 bases lay between the germline ends. The germline gives CDR1 MDHEN, CDR2 SYDVKM. The CDR3 region is CASRYRTAGANVLTF. The CDR3 nucleotides are TGTGCCAGCCGCTACAGGACAGCTGGGGCCAACGTCCTGACTTTC.

The V call is TRBV10-3, the J call TRBJ2-5, with D unresolved. CDR3 length: 15 amino acids. The germline CDR1 and CDR2 sequences are ENHRY and SYGVKD. Trimming removed 4 bases from V and 3 bases from J, with 15 bases in between. CDR3 sequence: CAISVTPKWEETQYF. The CDR3 DNA sequence: TGTGCCATCAGTGTAACCCCCAAGTGGGAAGAGACCCAGTACTTC.

This chain links TRBV25-1 with TRBJ2-3; 10 bases match TRBD1. The V gene's germline CDR1 is MGHDK and CDR2 SYGVNS. Unmatched junction bases numbered 1, after V lost 2 bases and J lost 2 bases. The CDR3 is made up of 15 amino acids. CDR3 protein: CASSEGTGVTDTQYF. In DNA, the CDR3 is TGTGCCAGCAGTGAAGGGACAGGGGTCACAGATACGCAGTATTTT.

This chain joins TRBV28 and TRBJ2-5; TRBD1 is a possible D gene (5 bases). V was trimmed by 5 bases and J by 1 base, leaving 17 bases between them. This CDR3 is 16 amino acids long. The V gene's germline CDR1 is MDHEN and CDR2 SYDVKM. CDR3 DNA: TGTGCCAGCAGTACACCATCACAGGTTGGCCAAGAGACCCAGTACTTC. Protein: CASSTPSQVGQETQYF.

The chain couples TRBV18 to TRBJ1-2; 8 bases align to TRBD1. Germline CDR1 reads KGHSH; CDR2 reads LQKENI. The CDR3 is 14 amino acids. Trimming took 8 bases from V and 7 from J; bases not matched to a gene: 12. Written as DNA, the CDR3 is TGTGCCAGCGTAGCAGGGGGCGCTTCGACTGGCTACACCTTC. Its translation: CASVAGGASTGYTF.

The chain links TRBV30 to TRBJ2-1; D might be TRBD1 (5 bases). V shed 3 bases and J shed 11 bases, with 11 bases lying between them. Germline-derived CDR1 and CDR2 are GTSNPN and SVGIG (reference sequence). The CDR3 extends over 11 amino acids. The CDR3 loop is CAWSDSSKQFF. DNA for the CDR3: TGTGCCTGGAGCGACAGCTCGAAGCAGTTCTTC.

The chain couples TRBV28 to TRBJ1-5, with D hard to call. V lost 8 bases and J lost 6, with 14 bases in between. The germline V gene has CDR1 MDHEN and CDR2 SYDVKM. This CDR3 has 13 residues. CDR3 DNA sequence: TGTGCCAGCCGGACCGGCAAAGGTCAGCCCCAGCATTTT. It is translated as CASRTGKGQPQHF.

The chain recombines TRBV18 with TRBJ2-6; TRBD2 might be the D (5 bases). Trimming pared 3 bases from V and 2 bases from J, leaving 8 bases between. The CDR3 has 15 amino acids. Germline loops: CDR1 KGHSH, CDR2 LQKENI. CDR3 nucleotide sequence: TGTGCCAGCTCACCCGGGGTCCCTGGGGCCAACGTCCTGACTTTC. Translation gives CASSPGVPGANVLTF.

The chain carries TRBV2 and TRBJ2-3, with 7 bases matching TRBD2. V was clipped by 11 bases and J by 0 bases; unmatched bases: 5. The CDR3 is made up of 13 amino acids. CDR1 and CDR2 from the germline V gene are SNHLY and FYNNEI. CDR3 coding DNA: TGTGCCGGGAGGGTGGATAGCACAGATACGCAGTATTTT. Translation: CAGRVDSTDTQYF.

V is TRBV7-2 and J is TRBJ2-1; D is unresolved. Deletions cut 5 bases from V and 6 bases from J, with 14 bases between. The CDR3 spans 14 residues. The germline V gene encodes CDR1 SGHTA and CDR2 FQGNSA. CDR3 sequence reads: CASSAVGVGNEQFF. The CDR3 region has the DNA TGTGCCAGCAGCGCCGTTGGGGTGGGCAATGAGCAGTTCTTC. The full variable domain, rest sourced from reference TRBV7-2 and TRBJ2-1, is GAGVSQSPSNKVTEKGKDVELRCDPISGHTALYWYRQSLGQGLEFLIYFQGNSAPDKSGLPSDRFSAERTGGSVSTLTIQRTQQEDSAVYLCASSAVGVGNEQFFGPGTRLTVL.

The chain has TRBV27 and TRBJ2-6; D is ambiguous. The V gene lost 3 bases and the J gene lost 0 bases, with 15 bases spanning the gap. The length of the CDR3 is 18 residues. The V gene's germline CDR1 is MNHEY and CDR2 SMNVEV (reference sequence). The CDR3 region is CASSFLSAEYSGANVLTF. The CDR3 DNA sequence: TGTGCCAGCAGTTTTCTTTCAGCTGAATACTCTGGGGCCAACGTCCTGACTTTC.

This rearrangement joins TRBV5-1 to TRBJ2-3; TRBD1 aligns across 7 bases. This CDR3 region has 12 residues. V gave up 7 bases and J gave up 5 bases; unmatched junction bases: 4. In germline, CDR1 is SGHRS, CDR2 YFSETQ. The CDR3 loop reads CASGQEGDTQYF. The CDR3 nucleotides read TGCGCCAGCGGACAGGAAGGAGATACGCAGTATTTT. Filled out from reference TRBV5-1 and TRBJ2-3, the complete variable domain reads KAGVTQTPRYLIKTRGQQVTLSCSPISGHRSVSWYQQTPGQGLQFLFEYFSETQRNKGNFPGRFSGRQFSNSRSEMNVSTLELGDSALYLCASGQEGDTQYFGPGTRLTVL.

The chain combines TRBV2 with TRBJ1-1; TRBD1 might be the D (5 bases). This CDR3 comprises 11 residues. Germline V gene data show CDR1 as SNHLY and CDR2 as FYNNEI. Trimming pared 5 bases from V and 6 bases from J, leaving 7 bases between. The CDR3: CASSWGAEAFF. In DNA, the CDR3 is TGTGCCAGCAGTTGGGGGGCTGAAGCTTTCTTT.

The chain links TRBV30 to TRBJ1-6; tentative D call: TRBD1 (6 bases). This CDR3 has 15 amino acids. Germline V gives CDR1 GTSNPN, CDR2 SVGIG (reference sequence). Trimming left V 4 bases short and J 6 bases short, with 16 bases between. The CDR3 region is CAWTKSGVLNSPLHF. The CDR3 DNA reads TGTGCCTGGACTAAATCAGGGGTCCTTAATTCACCCCTCCACTTT.

This sequence joins TRBV6-5 and TRBJ1-5; D is unresolved. The CDR3 contains 14 residues. Trimming took off 6 bases at V and 0 bases at J, with 9 bases between the two ends. CDR1 and CDR2 (germline): MNHEY, SVGAGI. The CDR3 DNA sequence: TGTGCCAGCAGCGAGGTAAATAGCAATCAGCCCCAGCATTTT. Translation gives CASSEVNSNQPQHF.

V usage is TRBV6-4 and J usage is TRBJ1-1, with D maybe TRBD1 (5 bases). The CDR3 extends over 15 amino acids. The V gene's germline CDR1 is MRHNA and CDR2 SNTAGT. The V and J ends lost 5 bases and 1 base respectively, with 14 bases between them. The CDR3 is CASSPDRTSNTEAFF. The CDR3 coding sequence is TGTGCCAGCAGTCCCGATAGGACATCGAACACTGAAGCTTTCTTT.

As for this clone: The junction shows a germline mismatch at one end, possibly a read error. The rearrangement joins TRBV7-2 to TRBJ2-1; D is unresolved. Germline-derived CDR1 and CDR2 are SGHTA and FQGNSA. CDR3 length equals 11 residues. Written as DNA, the CDR3 is TGTGCCAGCAGCTACCAGGAGCAAGAGGTCTTC. Translation: CASSYQEQEVF.

The chain carries TRBV7-9 and TRBJ2-6, with TRBD2 matching 7 bases. V was clipped by 3 bases and J by 0 bases; unmatched bases: 2. The CDR3 runs 16 residues. Per the germline V gene, CDR1 is SEHNR and CDR2 is FQNEAQ (reference sequence). Written as DNA, the CDR3 is TGTGCCAGCAGCTTCAGGGAGGGCTCTGGGGCCAACGTCCTGACTTTC. It codes for CASSFREGSGANVLTF.

This chain connects TRBV5-4 to TRBJ2-2, with D perhaps TRBD1 or TRBD2 (5 bases each). The V and J ends lost 4 bases and 6 bases respectively, with 16 bases between them. CDR3 length: 15 residues. Germline CDR1 is SGHNT and CDR2 is YYREEE (reference sequence). CDR3 loop: CASSASGRTAGELFF. DNA of the CDR3: TGTGCCAGCAGCGCCTCGGGACGGACGGCCGGGGAGCTGTTTTTT. Using reference TRBV5-4 and TRBJ2-2 for the parts outside the CDR3, the full variable domain is ETGVTQSPTHLIKTRGQQVTLRCSSQSGHNTVSWYQQALGQGPQFIFQYYREEENGRGNFPPRFSGLQFPNYSSELNVNALELDDSALYLCASSASGRTAGELFFGEGSRLTVL.

V gene TRBV7-9 combines with J gene TRBJ1-2; D gene unclear. V lost 0 bases, J lost 1 base, and 9 bases lay in between. The CDR3 loop spans 15 amino acids. Germline V gene lookup returns CDR1 SEHNR and CDR2 FQNEAQ (reference sequence). CDR3 coding DNA: TGTGCCAGCAGCTTAGCGTTAGACCGTAACTATGGCTACACCTTC. This sequence encodes CASSLALDRNYGYTF.

The chain recombines TRBV5-4 with TRBJ2-7, with a tentative D call TRBD2 (6 bases). The length of the CDR3 is 14 residues. V shed 4 bases and J shed 5 bases, with 16 bases lying between them. The germline gives CDR1 SGHNT, CDR2 YYREEE (reference sequence). The CDR3 reads CASSQTTSYHEQYF. In nucleotides, the CDR3 is TGTGCCAGCAGCCAGACCACTAGCTACCACGAGCAGTACTTC. Using reference TRBV5-4 and TRBJ2-7 for the parts outside the CDR3, the full variable domain is ETGVTQSPTHLIKTRGQQVTLRCSSQSGHNTVSWYQQALGQGPQFIFQYYREEENGRGNFPPRFSGLQFPNYSSELNVNALELDDSALYLCASSQTTSYHEQYFGPGTRLTVT.

This rearrangement joins TRBV29-1 to TRBJ1-5; no clear D gene. V lost 0 bases, J lost 0 bases, and 3 bases lay in between. Germline V gene lookup returns CDR1 SQVTM and CDR2 ANQGSEA. The CDR3 length is 13 residues. The CDR3 DNA follows: TGCAGCGTTGAAGATAATAGCAATCAGCCCCAGCATTTT. Its protein is CSVEDNSNQPQHF. Looking up the rest from reference TRBV29-1 and TRBJ1-5 gives the full variable domain: SAVISQKPSRDICQRGTSLTIQCQVDSQVTMMFWYRQQPGQSLTLIATANQGSEATYESGFVIDKFPISRPNLTFSTLTVSNMSPEDSSIYLCSVEDNSNQPQHFGDGTRLSIL.

CDR3 coding DNA: TGTGCCAGCAGCTTAGCGGGAGGGGGAGAGACCCAGTACTTC. Amino acids: CASSLAGGGETQYF. This chain links TRBV11-3 with TRBJ2-5; 8 positions agree with TRBD2. The CDR3 has 14 amino acids. The V gene end was trimmed by 1 base and the J gene end by 4 bases; junction bases not matched to a gene: 2. CDR1 and CDR2 (germline): SGHNT, YENEEA.

This chain connects TRBV5-1 to TRBJ1-2; D is unresolved. The CDR3 totals 18 residues. Trimming stripped 3 bases from V and 0 bases from J, with 21 bases between. Germline CDR1 SGHRS, CDR2 YFSETQ. The CDR3 spells CASSWSVGPTLANYGYTF. In nucleotides, the CDR3 is TGCGCCAGCAGCTGGAGCGTAGGACCGACCCTAGCTAACTATGGCTACACCTTC.

Turning to this clone: This sample includes further DNA sequences coding for the same CDR3. V is TRBV5-1 and J is TRBJ1-4; TRBD1 is a possible D gene (5 bases). V dropped 0 bases and J dropped 7 bases, with 10 bases sitting between them. Germline V gene data show CDR1 as SGHRS and CDR2 as YFSETQ. CDR3 length equals 14 residues. CDR3 sequence: CASSLEQGGEKLFF. The CDR3 DNA reads as TGCGCCAGCAGCTTGGAGCAGGGCGGTGAAAAACTGTTTTTT.

The chain carries TRBV29-1 and TRBJ2-5; D possibly corresponds to TRBD2 (5 bases). V lost 1 base to trimming and J lost 5 bases, with 8 bases between them. This CDR3 has 12 amino acids. The germline V gene has CDR1 SQVTM and CDR2 ANQGSEA. Here the CDR3 DNA reads TGCAGCGTTGAAGGGACTGCGGAGACCCAGTACTTC. Its protein product is CSVEGTAETQYF.

Of note for this clone: Other DNA variants within this sample encode the same CDR3. The CDR3 region has the DNA TGTGCCAGCAGCCAAGGAGGGAACTATGGCTACACCTTC. Encoded protein: CASSQGGNYGYTF. The chain has TRBV6-5 and TRBJ1-2, with D hard to call. This CDR3 contains 13 residues. V dropped 6 bases and J dropped 2 bases, with 10 bases sitting between them. The germline V gene encodes CDR1 MNHEY and CDR2 SVGAGI.